A selection of T cell receptor beta chains follows, all from one sample in a study of blood T cells in healthy people across ages. TCRdb called the 5' RACE reads again in MiXCR, with one record for every CDR3 protein. The sample comprises around 780,000 distinct CDR3 sequences, roughly three fifths of which are singletons, and more than 25% rests with the top ten. Sequenced input: blood. The receptors were gathered from a middle-aged man in good health. Both conserved end residues are part of each CDR3. Fields, in order: clone size, D gene, V gene, J gene, CDR3 protein, CDR3 DNA. The D gene is left open where the match is weak. Not all rows give a size; the values are once, few, many and, for expanded clones, a class.

few	.	TRBV29-1	TRBJ2-1	CSVEDYPLYNEQFF	TGCAGCGTTGAGGACTATCCCCTATACAATGAGCAGTTCTTC
.	.	TRBV3-1	TRBJ1-2	CASSLGHSGRGYTF	TGTGCCAGCAGCCTCGGACACTCCGGACGGGGCTACACCTTC
few	.	TRBV29-1	TRBJ1-1	CSVDRVTEAFF	TGCAGCGTTGATAGGGTCACTGAAGCTTTCTTT
.	.	TRBV7-2	TRBJ2-5	CASSLPGAQEAQYF	TGTGCCAGCAGCCTTCCGGGGGCCCAAGAGGCCCAGTACTTC
.	.	TRBV11-2	TRBJ2-5	CASTRTDEETQYF	TGTGCCAGCACCCGGACAGACGAAGAGACCCAGTACTTC
.	TRBD1	TRBV6-5	TRBJ2-5	CASSYSRQGIGETQYF	TGTGCCAGCAGTTACTCGAGACAGGGGATTGGAGAGACCCAGTACTTC
.	TRBD1	TRBV20-1	TRBJ1-3	CSATRGQDRNTIYF	TGCAGTGCTACCCGTGGACAGGATAGAAACACCATATATTTT
few	.	TRBV24-1	TRBJ2-6	CATSELRTSGANVLTF	TGTGCCACCAGTGAGCTCCGGACATCTGGGGCCAACGTCCTGACTTTC
once	TRBD1	TRBV28	TRBJ1-1	CASSPGDRKNEAFF	TGTGCCAGCAGTCCAGGGGACAGAAAAAATGAAGCTTTCTTT
once	.	TRBV2	TRBJ1-5	CASNMGGGNQPQHF	TGTGCCAGCAATATGGGGGGGGGCAATCAGCCCCAGCATTTT
.	TRBD2	TRBV7-9	TRBJ2-7	CASSLSLAGRSYEQYF	TGTGCCAGCAGCTTGTCCCTAGCGGGGAGATCCTACGAGCAGTACTTC
.	.	TRBV7-2	TRBJ2-2	CASSLAVAGELFF	TGTGCCAGCAGCTTAGCGGTGGCCGGGGAGCTGTTTTTT
.	TRBD2	TRBV20-1	TRBJ2-5	CSASSSSGGRQETQYF	TGCAGTGCTAGCAGCTCTAGCGGGGGCCGGCAAGAGACCCAGTACTTC
.	TRBD2	TRBV27	TRBJ2-3	CASSPWSGGLEDTQYF	TGTGCCAGCAGCCCTTGGAGCGGGGGATTGGAAGATACGCAGTATTTT
.	.	TRBV27	TRBJ2-1	CASSRYGNEQFF	TGTGCCAGCAGTCGATACGGGAATGAGCAGTTCTTC
few	TRBD1	TRBV29-1	TRBJ1-4	CSALTGDGEKLFF	TGCAGCGCCTTGACAGGGGATGGTGAAAAACTGTTTTTT
.	.	TRBV11-2	TRBJ2-3	CASTKIRDGSWDTQYF	TGTGCCAGCACCAAGATAAGGGATGGGAGCTGGGATACGCAGTATTTT
.	.	TRBV6-1	TRBJ2-5	CASSRDIFQETQYF	TGTGCCAGCAGCCGGGACATATTCCAAGAGACCCAGTACTTC
.	.	TRBV4-2	TRBJ2-3	CASSQDPTRTDTQYF	TGTGCCAGCAGCCAAGACCCCACTAGGACAGATACGCAGTATTTT
.	TRBD1	TRBV12-3/TRBV12-4	TRBJ1-1	CASTIGTAPLRAFF	TGTGCCAGCACCATCGGGACAGCTCCTCTGAGGGCTTTCTTT
.	TRBD2	TRBV6-6	TRBJ2-7	CASSFASGFYEQYF	TGTGCCAGCAGCTTCGCTAGCGGTTTCTACGAGCAGTACTTC
.	TRBD2	TRBV10-3	TRBJ2-5	CAISEPAGVQETQYF	TGTGCCATCAGTGAGCCAGCGGGGGTCCAAGAGACCCAGTACTTC
many	TRBD2	TRBV12-3/TRBV12-4	TRBJ2-1	CASRATGTSGTSEQFF	TGTGCCAGCAGGGCGACCGGGACTAGCGGGACCAGTGAGCAGTTCTTC